A selection of T cell receptor beta chains follows, all from one sample in a study of T cells expressing NK-cell markers. TCRdb reworked the 5' RACE reads into one entry per CDR3 protein, no DNA. This specimen shows 400,000 to 550,000 distinct CDR3 sequences; the ten leading clones hold more than 7%. Source material: blood T cells: a sorted CD56 or NKG2C T cell subset, CD4+ or CD8+ T cells, or bulk PBMC T cells (not recorded which). The receptors come from a woman between 18 and 70 years old in good health. The CDR3 runs from the conserved cysteine through the conserved F or W.

V gene	J gene	CDR3 protein
TRBV7-2	TRBJ2-3	CASSRRRAPPTDTQYF
TRBV2	TRBJ1-1	CASYKGGFGAFF
TRBV15	TRBJ1-6	CATSRATGANSPLHF
TRBV4-2	TRBJ2-3	CASSQVVAGGPSDTQYF
TRBV7-2	TRBJ2-2	CASSPGRVEELFF
TRBV15	TRBJ1-6	CATVASSYNSPLHF
TRBV20-1	TRBJ1-1	CSARRQSNEAFF
TRBV20-1	TRBJ2-5	CSARNPQGGQETQYF
TRBV7-2	TRBJ1-2	CASSLETGGGYTF
TRBV28	TRBJ1-2	CASSPVGTGDYGYTF
TRBV4-3	TRBJ1-6	CASSQALDRSNSPLHF
TRBV5-6	TRBJ1-5	CASSSGTGDPQHF
TRBV30	TRBJ1-4	CAWSVLGREKLFF
TRBV5-1	TRBJ2-1	CASSLGLAGPYNEQFF
TRBV18	TRBJ1-3	CASSPSQNTIYF
TRBV15	TRBJ2-3	CATSRPDLPDTQYF
TRBV11-1	TRBJ2-1	CASSGAGLAGGSFYNEQFF
TRBV5-6	TRBJ1-2	CASSLEGRSNYGYTF
TRBV29-1	TRBJ2-2	CSVKRETGELFF
TRBV7-2	TRBJ2-5	CASRDVGLKETQYF
TRBV19	TRBJ2-1	CASSIGLTRETWNEQFF
TRBV28	TRBJ2-1	CASVAGDNNEQFF
TRBV5-1	TRBJ2-1	CASSLPGSHNEQFF
TRBV19	TRBJ2-5	CASKGANPQETQYF
TRBV27	TRBJ2-7	CASSTPGLAELLYEQYF
TRBV4-2	TRBJ2-5	CASSQVPETQYF
TRBV12-3/TRBV12-4	TRBJ2-7	CASKWGSDEQYF
TRBV4-2	TRBJ1-5	CASSQEEGRVSNQPQHF
TRBV7-9	TRBJ1-2	CASSLASVRNYGYTF
TRBV12-3/TRBV12-4	TRBJ2-4	CASSSGSGNIQYF
TRBV6-6	TRBJ2-5	CASRNLETQYF